Listed below are T cell receptor beta chains from one sample, sequenced in a study of T cells in Graves' hyperthyroidism and ophthalmopathy. TCRdb re-analysed the multiplex PCR reads in MiXCR, keeping a single row per CDR3 protein. The sample shows approximately 360,000 distinct CDR3 sequences, just under 25% of them seen only once. Source material: blood. The source is a man in his fifties or sixties with Graves' hyperthyroidism. CDR3s include the opening cysteine and the closing phenylalanine or tryptophan. Fields, in order: D gene, J gene, clone size, V gene, CDR3 DNA, CDR3 protein. A D gene is named only where the DNA matches it firmly. Size is stated for part of the rows, as once, few or many counts, or as a class when the clone is expanded.

>NA|TRBJ1-5|few|TRBV27
TGTGCCAGCAGTTTTATTTCAGGGGCCTCCAATCAGCCCCAGCATTTT
CASSFISGASNQPQHF
>NA|TRBJ1-5|NA|TRBV3-1
TGTGCCAGCAGCCAAACGGCGGGGAGGTTTAATCAGCCCCAGCATTTT
CASSQTAGRFNQPQHF
>TRBD2|TRBJ2-1|many|TRBV20-1
TGCAGTGCTTCCAAGTTCCTAGCGGAAAGCTCCTACAATGAGCAGTTCTTC
CSASKFLAESSYNEQFF
>NA|TRBJ2-1|NA|TRBV7-9
TGTGCCAGCAGACAACAGGACAATGAGCAGTTCTTC
CASRQQDNEQFF
>NA|TRBJ2-7|NA|TRBV12-3/TRBV12-4
TGTGCCAGCAGTTTAGAGAGGGCAGCCTACGAGCAGTACTTC
CASSLERAAYEQYF
>TRBD1|TRBJ2-3|NA|TRBV5-1
TGCGCCGGCAGCCGGGGGACAGGGGCCGATACGCAGTATTTT
CAGSRGTGADTQYF
>TRBD2|TRBJ2-5|NA|TRBV7-3
TGTGCCAGCAGCTTAACGTTTACTAGCGGTAATCAAGAGACCCAGTACTTC
CASSLTFTSGNQETQYF
>TRBD2|TRBJ2-1|few|TRBV7-3
TGTGCCAGCAGCCCCCGCGGGGGTGAGCAGTTCTTC
CASSPRGGEQFF
>TRBD2|TRBJ2-1|NA|TRBV7-8
TGTGCCAGCAGCTTAGGTGCCGGACTAGCGGGGTATGTCGCAACGGAGCAGTTCTTC
CASSLGAGLAGYVATEQFF
>TRBD2|TRBJ2-3|many|TRBV12-3/TRBV12-4
TGTGCCAGCAGCTCACGGGAGGGCTTCCCAGATACGCAGTATTTT
CASSSREGFPDTQYF
>TRBD2|TRBJ2-1|many|TRBV2
TGTGCCAGCAGGGGAGCGGGGACCTCCTACAATGAGCAGTTCTTC
CASRGAGTSYNEQFF
>NA|TRBJ2-1|few|TRBV5-5
TGTGCCAGCAGTTTGGGTGATCAGAGATACAATGAGCAGTTCTTC
CASSLGDQRYNEQFF
>NA|TRBJ2-7|NA|TRBV19
TGTGCCAGTAGTATCGCCCCAGGCACCTACGAGCAGTACTTC
CASSIAPGTYEQYF
>NA|TRBJ2-7|many|TRBV20-1
TGCAGTGCTGGGAGTGTTAATAGCCACTTCTACGAGCAGTACTTC
CSAGSVNSHFYEQYF
>TRBD2|TRBJ2-1|few|TRBV28
TGTGCCAGCACCTTTACAACCGGGACTAGCAATGAGCAGTTCTTC
CASTFTTGTSNEQFF
>NA|TRBJ2-5|many|TRBV29-1
TGCAGCGTTGAAGATCCAGTTAAGGAGACCCAGTACTTC
CSVEDPVKETQYF
>TRBD2|TRBJ2-3|few|TRBV20-1
TGCAGTGCCAGATGGGCGGGAGCTACGCAGTATTTT
CSARWAGATQYF